This T cell receptor (beta chain) is drawn from a study of identifying expanded T cells in peripheral blood. Study results and caveats: Differentially abundant clones: 0.95 to 1.5 between replicates, approximately 16 at two to three weeks, less than 20 at four. Clone count variance between roughly 2-week samples rose with total template count.

Collection occurred without any documented infections or immune events in donors. The V end was cut by 4 bases, the J end by 2 bases, with 7 bases between. This CDR3 contains 13 residues. Germline V gene lookup returns CDR1 SGHNT and CDR2 YYREEE (reference sequence). Of note for this clone: Its antigen is not identified.

Here immunoSEQ multiplex PCR was the method, and the copy in TCRdb shows in-frame clones only, minus some. The data hold just over 90,000 clones, with 88% observed a single time. This TCR was recovered from a person aged 18 to 70 in good health. Sample: blood. The J gene is TRBJ1-5, the V gene TRBV5-4; D is uncertain. The CDR3 here is CASSTQGNQPQHF. The CDR3 DNA sequence: TGTGCCAGCAGCACCCAGGGCAATCAGCCCCAGCATTTT.